The 8 T cell receptor beta chains given below trace back to one sample, sequenced in a study of shared clonotypes between healthy human individuals. TCRdb's copy holds only in-frame clones and misses some; the assay was immunoSEQ multiplex PCR. Of about 2.4 million clones listed, under 95% are singletons. Input material: naive CD4+ T cells from PBMCs. Subset described: CD45RA+ positively selected. The receptors shown here come from a man aged 18 to 30 in good health. Some clones in this sample may be carry-over from other donors' samples.

The chain couples TRBV28 to TRBJ2-1; TRBD2 matches 11 bases. CDR1 is MDHEN, CDR2 SYDVKM, per germline. V dropped 6 bases and J dropped 8; count of bases not matched to a gene: 9. This CDR3 contains 15 residues. In nucleotides, the CDR3 is TGTGCCAGCAGCCTGGCTAGCGGGAGGAAGGATGAGCAGTTCTTC. This sequence encodes CASSLASGRKDEQFF.

A word on this clone: Other DNA sequences in this sample translate to the same CDR3. This chain uses TRBV2 with TRBJ1-2; 9 positions agree with TRBD1. Germline CDR1 and CDR2: SNHLY and FYNNEI. The CDR3 covers 13 residues. Trimming cost V 4 bases and J 3 bases; bases outside gene matches: 0. DNA of the CDR3: TGTGCCAGCAGTGGGGACAGGGACTATGGCTACACCTTC. Translated, it gives CASSGDRDYGYTF.

The V call is TRBV5-1, the J call TRBJ1-2, with no clear D. The CDR3 totals 13 residues. V lost 1 base, J lost 1 base, and 5 bases lay in between. Germline V gene sequence: CDR1 SGHRS, CDR2 YFSETQ. CDR3 region: CASSLYVNYGYTF. The CDR3 coding sequence is TGCGCCAGCAGCTTGTATGTTAACTATGGCTACACCTTC. Full variable domain (outside the CDR3, taken from reference TRBV5-1 and TRBJ1-2): KAGVTQTPRYLIKTRGQQVTLSCSPISGHRSVSWYQQTPGQGLQFLFEYFSETQRNKGNFPGRFSGRQFSNSRSEMNVSTLELGDSALYLCASSLYVNYGYTFGSGTRLTVV.

The V gene is TRBV5-1, the J gene TRBJ2-5, with TRBD1 matching 9 bases. Germline CDR1 and CDR2: SGHRS and YFSETQ. Losses at the gene ends were 3 bases for V and 5 bases for J; bases not matched to a gene: 8. CDR3 length: 15 amino acids. In nucleotides, the CDR3 is TGCGCCAGCAGCTCCACTGGACAGGGGCCGGAGACCCAGTACTTC. It specifies CASSSTGQGPETQYF.

Concerning this clone: The junction and the germline gene differ at one end; a read error may be behind it. This sequence joins TRBV6-4 and TRBJ2-1, with 9 positions matching TRBD2. The CDR3 length is 15 residues. Germline V lookup: CDR1 MRHNA, CDR2 SNTAGT. The CDR3 spells CASSEGGRAYNEQFF. DNA of the CDR3: TGTGCCAGCAGTGAAGGCGGGAGGGCCTATAATGAGCAGTTCTTC.

This chain joins TRBV27 and TRBJ1-5, with 7 bases matching TRBD1. Trimming removed 8 bases from V and 0 bases from J; junction bases left unmatched: 7. Looked up from germline, CDR1 is MNHEY and CDR2 is SMNVEV (reference sequence). The CDR3 extends over 15 amino acids. CDR3 in amino acids: CASLRTGGSNQPQHF. CDR3 DNA: TGTGCCAGCCTCCGGACAGGAGGTAGCAATCAGCCCCAGCATTTT.

The chain links TRBV2 to TRBJ1-4; D is unclear. In germline, CDR1 is SNHLY, CDR2 FYNNEI. V dropped 7 bases and J dropped 8 bases, with 20 bases sitting between them. The CDR3 sequence is 15 residues long. The CDR3 sequence: CASTPTGSPREKLFF. The CDR3, as DNA: TGTGCCAGCACCCCGACGGGGTCCCCTCGGGAAAAACTGTTTTTT.

The rearrangement joins TRBV5-4 to TRBJ2-1; D gene ambiguous. The CDR3 is 15 residues long. Per the germline V gene, CDR1 is SGHNT and CDR2 is YYREEE (reference sequence). Trimming stripped 3 bases from V and 6 bases from J, with 16 bases between. The CDR3 DNA reads as TGTGCCAGCAGCTCGACCACGCCTCCAGGCAATGAGCAGTTCTTC. Amino acids: CASSSTTPPGNEQFF.